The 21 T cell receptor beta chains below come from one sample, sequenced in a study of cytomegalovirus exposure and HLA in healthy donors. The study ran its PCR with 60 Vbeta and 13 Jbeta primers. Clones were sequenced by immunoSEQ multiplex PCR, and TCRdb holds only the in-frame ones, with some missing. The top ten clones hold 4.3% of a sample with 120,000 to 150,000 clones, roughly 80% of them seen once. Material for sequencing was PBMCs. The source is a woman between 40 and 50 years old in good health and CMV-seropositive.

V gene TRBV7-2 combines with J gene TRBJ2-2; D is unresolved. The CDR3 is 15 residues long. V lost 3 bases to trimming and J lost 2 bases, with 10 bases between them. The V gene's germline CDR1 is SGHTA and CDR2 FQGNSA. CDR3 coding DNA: TGTGCCAGCAGCTTCGGCGGAACAAACACCGGGGAGCTGTTTTTT. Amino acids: CASSFGGTNTGELFF.

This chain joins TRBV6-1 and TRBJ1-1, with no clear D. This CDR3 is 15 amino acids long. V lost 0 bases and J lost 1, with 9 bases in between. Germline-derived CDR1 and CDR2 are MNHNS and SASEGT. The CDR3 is CASSEAGEPNTEAFF. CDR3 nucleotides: TGTGCCAGCAGTGAAGCGGGAGAACCGAACACTGAAGCTTTCTTT.

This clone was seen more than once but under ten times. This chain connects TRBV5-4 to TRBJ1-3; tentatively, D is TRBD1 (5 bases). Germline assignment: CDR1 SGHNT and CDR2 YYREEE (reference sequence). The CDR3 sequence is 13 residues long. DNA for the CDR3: TGTGCGGGGGGTTTCGACTCTGGAAACACCATATATTTT. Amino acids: CAGGFDSGNTIYF.

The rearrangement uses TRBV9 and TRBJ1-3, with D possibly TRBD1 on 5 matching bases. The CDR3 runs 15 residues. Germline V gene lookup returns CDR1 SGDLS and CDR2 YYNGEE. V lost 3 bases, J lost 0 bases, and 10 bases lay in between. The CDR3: CASSAQGFSGNTIYF. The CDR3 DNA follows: TGTGCCAGCAGCGCCCAGGGTTTCTCTGGAAACACCATATATTTT.

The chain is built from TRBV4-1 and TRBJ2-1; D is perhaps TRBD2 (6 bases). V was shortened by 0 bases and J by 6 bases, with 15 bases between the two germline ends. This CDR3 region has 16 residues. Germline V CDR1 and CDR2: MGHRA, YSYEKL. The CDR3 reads CASSQDGVGGANEQFF. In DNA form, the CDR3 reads TGCGCCAGCAGCCAAGACGGTGTCGGAGGGGCCAATGAGCAGTTCTTC.

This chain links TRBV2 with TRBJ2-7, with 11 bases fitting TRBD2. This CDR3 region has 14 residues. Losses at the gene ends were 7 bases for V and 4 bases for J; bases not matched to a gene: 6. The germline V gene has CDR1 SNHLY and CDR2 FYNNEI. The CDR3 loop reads CASTPGTSGYEQYF. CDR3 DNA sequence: TGTGCCAGCACTCCTGGGACTAGCGGTTACGAGCAGTACTTC.

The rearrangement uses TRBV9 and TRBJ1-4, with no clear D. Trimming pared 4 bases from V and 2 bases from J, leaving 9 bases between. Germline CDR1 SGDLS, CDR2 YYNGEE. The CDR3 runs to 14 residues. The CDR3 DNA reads TGTGCCAGCAGCCTTGACTGGACTAATGAAAAACTGTTTTTT. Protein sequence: CASSLDWTNEKLFF.

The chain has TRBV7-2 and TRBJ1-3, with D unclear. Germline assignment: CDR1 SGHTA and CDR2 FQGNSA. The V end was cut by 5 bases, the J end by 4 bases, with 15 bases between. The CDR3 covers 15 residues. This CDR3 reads CASSPASAGGNTIYF. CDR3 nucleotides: TGTGCCAGCAGCCCCGCCTCTGCGGGCGGAAACACCATATATTTT.

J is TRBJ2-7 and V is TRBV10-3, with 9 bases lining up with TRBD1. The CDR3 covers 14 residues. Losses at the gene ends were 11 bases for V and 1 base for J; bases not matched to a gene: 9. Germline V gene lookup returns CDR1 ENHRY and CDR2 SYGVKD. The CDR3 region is CAAQGQGISYEQYF. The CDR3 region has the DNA TGTGCCGCCCAGGGACAGGGTATATCCTACGAGCAGTACTTC.

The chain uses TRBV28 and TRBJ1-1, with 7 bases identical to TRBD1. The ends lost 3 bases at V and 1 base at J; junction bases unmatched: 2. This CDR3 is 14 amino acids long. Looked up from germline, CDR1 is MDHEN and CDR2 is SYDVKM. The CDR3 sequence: CASSFPGGNTEAFF. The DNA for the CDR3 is TGTGCCAGCAGTTTTCCAGGGGGGAACACTGAAGCTTTCTTT. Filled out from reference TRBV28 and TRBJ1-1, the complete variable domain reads DVKVTQSSRYLVKRTGEKVFLECVQDMDHENMFWYRQDPGLGLRLIYFSYDVKMKEKGDIPEGYSVSREKKERFSLILESASTNQTSMYLCASSFPGGNTEAFFGQGTRLTVV.

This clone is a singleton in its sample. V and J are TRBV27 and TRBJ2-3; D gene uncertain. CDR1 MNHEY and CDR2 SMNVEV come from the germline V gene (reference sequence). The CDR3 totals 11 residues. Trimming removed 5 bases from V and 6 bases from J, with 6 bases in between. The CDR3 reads CASSNLDTQYF. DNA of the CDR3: TGTGCCAGCAGTAACTTGGATACGCAGTATTTT.

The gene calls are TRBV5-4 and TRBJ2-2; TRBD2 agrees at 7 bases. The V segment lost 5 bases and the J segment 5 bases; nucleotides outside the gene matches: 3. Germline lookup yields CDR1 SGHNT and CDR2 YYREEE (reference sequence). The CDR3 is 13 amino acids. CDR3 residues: CASSGRETGELFF. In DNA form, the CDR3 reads TGTGCCAGCAGTGGGAGGGAAACCGGGGAGCTGTTTTTT.

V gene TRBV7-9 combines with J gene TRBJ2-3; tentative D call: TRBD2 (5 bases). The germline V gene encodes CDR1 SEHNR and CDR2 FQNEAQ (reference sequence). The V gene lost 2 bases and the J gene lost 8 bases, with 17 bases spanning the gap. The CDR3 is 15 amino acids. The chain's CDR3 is CASSLHSLSEGTQYF. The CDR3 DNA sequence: TGTGCCAGCAGCTTACATAGCCTCAGTGAGGGTACGCAGTATTTT.

CDR3 sequence reads: CASSSTSGGAPDTQYF. In DNA form, the CDR3 reads TGCGCCAGCAGCTCGACTAGCGGGGGGGCACCAGATACGCAGTATTTT. This chain uses TRBV5-1 with TRBJ2-3; 14 nucleotides agree with TRBD2. Trimming removed 3 bases from V and 4 bases from J; junction bases left unmatched: 4. CDR1 is SGHRS, CDR2 YFSETQ, per germline. This CDR3 is built from 16 residues. The variable domain in full, with the rest retrieved from reference TRBV5-1 and TRBJ2-3, is KAGVTQTPRYLIKTRGQQVTLSCSPISGHRSVSWYQQTPGQGLQFLFEYFSETQRNKGNFPGRFSGRQFSNSRSEMNVSTLELGDSALYLCASSSTSGGAPDTQYFGPGTRLTVL.

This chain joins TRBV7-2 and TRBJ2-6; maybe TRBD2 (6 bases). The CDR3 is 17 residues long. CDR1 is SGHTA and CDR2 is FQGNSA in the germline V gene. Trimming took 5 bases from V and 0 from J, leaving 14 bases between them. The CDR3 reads CASSRAGGDSGANVLTF. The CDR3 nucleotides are TGTGCCAGCAGCCGAGCCGGAGGGGACTCTGGGGCCAACGTCCTGACTTTC.

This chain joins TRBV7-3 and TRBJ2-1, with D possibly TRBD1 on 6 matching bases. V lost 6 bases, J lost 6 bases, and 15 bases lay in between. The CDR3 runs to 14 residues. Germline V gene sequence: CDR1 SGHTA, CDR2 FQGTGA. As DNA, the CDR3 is TGTGCCAGCAGAGTTTACAGGGATTCCAATGAGCAGTTCTTC. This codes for CASRVYRDSNEQFF.

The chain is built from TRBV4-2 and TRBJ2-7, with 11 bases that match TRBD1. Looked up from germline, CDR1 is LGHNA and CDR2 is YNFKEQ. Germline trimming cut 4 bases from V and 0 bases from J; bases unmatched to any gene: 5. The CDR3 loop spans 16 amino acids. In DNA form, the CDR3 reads TGTGCCAGCAGCCCCGCCGGGACAGGGGGCTCCTACGAGCAGTACTTC. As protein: CASSPAGTGGSYEQYF.

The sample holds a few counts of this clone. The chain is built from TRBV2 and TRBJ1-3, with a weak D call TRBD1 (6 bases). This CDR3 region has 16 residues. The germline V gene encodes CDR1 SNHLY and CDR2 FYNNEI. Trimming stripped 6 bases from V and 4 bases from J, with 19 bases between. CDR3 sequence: CASSATTGKAGNTIYF. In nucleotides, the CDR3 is TGTGCCAGCAGCGCCACTACAGGGAAGGCCGGAAACACCATATATTTT.

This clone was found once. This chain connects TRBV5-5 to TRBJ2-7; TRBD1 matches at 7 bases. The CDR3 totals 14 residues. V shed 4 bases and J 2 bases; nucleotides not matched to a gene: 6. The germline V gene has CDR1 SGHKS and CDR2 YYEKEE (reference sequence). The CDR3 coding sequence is TGTGCCAGCAGCCCGAGACAGGGCCCCTACGAGCAGTACTTC. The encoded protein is CASSPRQGPYEQYF.

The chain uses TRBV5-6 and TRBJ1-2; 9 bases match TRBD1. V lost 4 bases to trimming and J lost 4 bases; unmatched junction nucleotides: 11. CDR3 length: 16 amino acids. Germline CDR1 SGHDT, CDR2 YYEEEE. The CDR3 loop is CASSVQQGALRYGYTF. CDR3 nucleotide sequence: TGTGCCAGCAGCGTACAACAGGGGGCCCTTCGCTATGGCTACACCTTC.

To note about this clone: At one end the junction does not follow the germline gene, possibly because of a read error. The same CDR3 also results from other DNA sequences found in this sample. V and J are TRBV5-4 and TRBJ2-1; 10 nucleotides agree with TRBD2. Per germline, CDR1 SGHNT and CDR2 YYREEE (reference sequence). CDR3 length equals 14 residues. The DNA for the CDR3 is TGTGCCAGTAGCTCGGGACTAGCGCACAATGAGCAGTTCTTC. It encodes CASSSGLAHNEQFF.